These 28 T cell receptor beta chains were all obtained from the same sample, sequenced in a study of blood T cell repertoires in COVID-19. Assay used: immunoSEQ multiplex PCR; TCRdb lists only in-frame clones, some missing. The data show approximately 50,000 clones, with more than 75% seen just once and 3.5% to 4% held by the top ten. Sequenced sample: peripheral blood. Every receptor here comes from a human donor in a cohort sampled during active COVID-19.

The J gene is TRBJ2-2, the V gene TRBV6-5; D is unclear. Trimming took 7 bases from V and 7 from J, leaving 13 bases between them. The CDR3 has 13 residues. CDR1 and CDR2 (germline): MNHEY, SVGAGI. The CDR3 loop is CASIGQWIGELFF. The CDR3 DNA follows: TGTGCCAGCATTGGGCAGTGGATCGGGGAGCTGTTTTTT.

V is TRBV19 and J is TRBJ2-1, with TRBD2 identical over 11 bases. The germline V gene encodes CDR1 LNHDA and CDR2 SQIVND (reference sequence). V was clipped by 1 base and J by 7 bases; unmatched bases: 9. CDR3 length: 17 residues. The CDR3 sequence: CASSIVQGSGRANEQFF. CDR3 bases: TGTGCCAGTAGTATAGTTCAGGGTAGCGGGAGGGCTAATGAGCAGTTCTTC.

This CDR3 reads CASSQDWLAGNTQYF. The CDR3 DNA reads as TGTGCCAGCAGCCAAGATTGGCTAGCGGGAAATACGCAGTATTTT. The chain uses TRBV4-2 and TRBJ2-3, with 9 positions matching TRBD2. Per germline, CDR1 LGHNA and CDR2 YNFKEQ. This CDR3 spans 15 amino acids. V lost 0 bases and J lost 7; bases outside the gene matches: 5.

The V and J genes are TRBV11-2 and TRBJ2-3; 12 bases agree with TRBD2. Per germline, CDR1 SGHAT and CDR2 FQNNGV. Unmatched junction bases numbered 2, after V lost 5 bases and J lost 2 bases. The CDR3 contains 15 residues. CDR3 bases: TGTGCCAGCAGCCCTAGCGGGAGGGCCACAGATACGCAGTATTTT. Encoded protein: CASSPSGRATDTQYF.

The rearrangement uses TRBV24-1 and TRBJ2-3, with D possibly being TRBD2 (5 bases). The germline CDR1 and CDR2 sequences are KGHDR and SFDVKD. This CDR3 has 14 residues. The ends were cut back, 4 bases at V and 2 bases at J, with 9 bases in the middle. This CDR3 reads CATSETGFTDTQYF. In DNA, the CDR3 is TGTGCCACCAGTGAAACGGGATTCACAGATACGCAGTATTTT.

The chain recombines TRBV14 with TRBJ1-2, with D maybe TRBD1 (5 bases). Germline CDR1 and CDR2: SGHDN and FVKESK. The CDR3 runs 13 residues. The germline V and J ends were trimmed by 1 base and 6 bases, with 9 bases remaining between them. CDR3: CASSQVFRDGYTF. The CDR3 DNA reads TGTGCCAGCAGCCAAGTGTTCAGGGATGGCTACACCTTC.

CDR3 in DNA: TGCGCCAGCAGTGAAGGTCAGGCTCAGATTGCGGGAGGGCCGGCGTACTTC. Its protein product is CASSEGQAQIAGGPAYF. This chain joins TRBV10-2 and TRBJ2-7; 9 bases align to TRBD2. J lost 12 bases, V lost 3 bases, and 21 bases had no gene match. The CDR3 contains 17 residues. From germline, CDR1 is WSHSY and CDR2 SAAADI.

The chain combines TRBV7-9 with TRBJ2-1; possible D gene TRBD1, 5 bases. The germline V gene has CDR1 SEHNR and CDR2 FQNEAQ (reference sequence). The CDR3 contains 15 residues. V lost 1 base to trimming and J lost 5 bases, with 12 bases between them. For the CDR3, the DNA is TGTGCCAGCAGCTTAGTCAGGCAGGGTGACAATGAGCAGTTCTTC. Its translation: CASSLVRQGDNEQFF.

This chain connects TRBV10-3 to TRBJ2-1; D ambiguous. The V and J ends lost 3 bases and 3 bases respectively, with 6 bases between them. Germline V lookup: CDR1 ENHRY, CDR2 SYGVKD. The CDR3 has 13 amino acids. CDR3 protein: CAISDWSYNEQFF. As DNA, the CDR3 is TGTGCCATCAGTGATTGGAGCTACAATGAGCAGTTCTTC.

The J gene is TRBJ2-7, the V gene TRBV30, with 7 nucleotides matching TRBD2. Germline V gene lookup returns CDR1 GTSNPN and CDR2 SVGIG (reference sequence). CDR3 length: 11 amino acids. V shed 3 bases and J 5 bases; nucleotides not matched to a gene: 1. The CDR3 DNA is TGTGCCTGGAGGGGAGGGAACGAGCAGTACTTC. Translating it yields CAWRGGNEQYF.

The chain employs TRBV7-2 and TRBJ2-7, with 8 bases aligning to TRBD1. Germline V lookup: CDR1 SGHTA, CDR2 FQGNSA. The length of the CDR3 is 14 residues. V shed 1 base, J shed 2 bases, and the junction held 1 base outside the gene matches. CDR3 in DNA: TGTGCCAGCAGCTTAGTGGGACAGGCCTACGAGCAGTACTTC. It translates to CASSLVGQAYEQYF.

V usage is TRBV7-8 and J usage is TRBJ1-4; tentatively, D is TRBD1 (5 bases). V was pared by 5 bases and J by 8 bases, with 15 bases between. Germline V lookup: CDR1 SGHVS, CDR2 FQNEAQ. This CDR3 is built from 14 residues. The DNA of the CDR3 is TGTGCCAGCAGCCACGAACTGGGGCGCGAAAAACTGTTTTTT. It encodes CASSHELGREKLFF.

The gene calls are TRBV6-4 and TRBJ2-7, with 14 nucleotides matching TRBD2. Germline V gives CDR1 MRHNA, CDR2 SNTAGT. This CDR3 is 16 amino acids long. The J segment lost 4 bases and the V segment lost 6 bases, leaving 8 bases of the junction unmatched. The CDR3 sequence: CASRGLAGEDKYEQYV. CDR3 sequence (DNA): TGTGCCAGCAGGGGACTAGCGGGAGAGGATAAGTACGAGCAGTACGTC.

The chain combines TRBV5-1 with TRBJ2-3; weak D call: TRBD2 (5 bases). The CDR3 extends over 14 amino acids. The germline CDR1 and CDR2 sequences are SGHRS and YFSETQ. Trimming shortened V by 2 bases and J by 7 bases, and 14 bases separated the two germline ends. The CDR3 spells CASSLGGSPNTQYF. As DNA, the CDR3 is TGCGCCAGCAGCTTAGGAGGTTCCCCAAATACGCAGTATTTT.

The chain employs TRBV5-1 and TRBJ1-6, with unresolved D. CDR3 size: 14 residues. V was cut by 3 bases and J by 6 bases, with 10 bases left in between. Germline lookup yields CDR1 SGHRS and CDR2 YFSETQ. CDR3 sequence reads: CASSSGLINSPLHF. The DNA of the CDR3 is TGCGCCAGCAGCTCTGGACTGATTAATTCACCCCTCCACTTT.

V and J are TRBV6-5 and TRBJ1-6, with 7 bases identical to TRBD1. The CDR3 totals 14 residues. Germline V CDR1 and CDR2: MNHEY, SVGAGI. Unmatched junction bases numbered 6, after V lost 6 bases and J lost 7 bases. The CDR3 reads CASSRQGQNSPLHF. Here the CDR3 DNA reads TGTGCCAGCAGCAGACAGGGCCAGAATTCACCCCTCCACTTT.

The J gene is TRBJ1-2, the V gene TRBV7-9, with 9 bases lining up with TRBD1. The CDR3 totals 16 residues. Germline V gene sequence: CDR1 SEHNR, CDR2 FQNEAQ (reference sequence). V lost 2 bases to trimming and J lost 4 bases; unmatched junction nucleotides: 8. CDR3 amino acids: CASSLSLQGAGYGYTF. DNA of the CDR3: TGTGCCAGCAGCTTATCATTACAGGGGGCAGGCTATGGCTACACCTTC.

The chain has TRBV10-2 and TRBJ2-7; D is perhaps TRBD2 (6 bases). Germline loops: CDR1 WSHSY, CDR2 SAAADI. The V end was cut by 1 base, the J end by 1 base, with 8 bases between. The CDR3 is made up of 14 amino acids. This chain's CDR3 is CASSEYGGSYEQYV. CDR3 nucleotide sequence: TGCGCCAGCAGTGAGTATGGGGGGTCCTACGAGCAGTACGTC.

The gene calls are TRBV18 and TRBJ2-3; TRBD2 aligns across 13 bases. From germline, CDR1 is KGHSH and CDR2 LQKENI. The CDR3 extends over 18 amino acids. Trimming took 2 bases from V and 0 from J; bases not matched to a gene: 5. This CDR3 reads CASSPTGGLAGSTDTQYF. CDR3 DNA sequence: TGTGCCAGCTCACCAACGGGGGGACTAGCGGGAAGCACAGATACGCAGTATTTT.

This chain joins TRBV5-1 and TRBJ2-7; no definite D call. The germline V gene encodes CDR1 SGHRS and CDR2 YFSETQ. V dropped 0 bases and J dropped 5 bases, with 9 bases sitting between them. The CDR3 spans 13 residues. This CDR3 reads CASSLEQIDEQYF. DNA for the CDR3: TGCGCCAGCAGCTTGGAACAGATCGACGAGCAGTACTTC.

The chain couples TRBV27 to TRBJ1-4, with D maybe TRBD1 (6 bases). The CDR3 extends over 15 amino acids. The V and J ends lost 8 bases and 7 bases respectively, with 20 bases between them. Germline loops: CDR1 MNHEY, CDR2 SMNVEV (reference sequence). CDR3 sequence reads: CASCMGGGAGEKLFF. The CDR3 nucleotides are TGTGCCAGCTGCATGGGGGGGGGCGCGGGTGAAAAACTGTTTTTT.

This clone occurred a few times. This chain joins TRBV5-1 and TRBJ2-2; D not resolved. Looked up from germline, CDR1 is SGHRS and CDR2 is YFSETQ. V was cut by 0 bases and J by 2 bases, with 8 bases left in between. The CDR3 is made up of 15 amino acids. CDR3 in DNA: TGCGCCAGCAGCTTGGTGCAGACTAACACCGGGGAGCTGTTTTTT. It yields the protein CASSLVQTNTGELFF.

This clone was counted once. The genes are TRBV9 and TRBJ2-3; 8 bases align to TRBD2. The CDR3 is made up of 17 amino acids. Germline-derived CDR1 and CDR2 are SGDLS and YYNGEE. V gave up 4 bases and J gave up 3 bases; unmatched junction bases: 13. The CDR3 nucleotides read TGTGCCAGCAGCCGTACATCTACGGGAGGGGGGACAGATACGCAGTATTTT. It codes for CASSRTSTGGGTDTQYF.

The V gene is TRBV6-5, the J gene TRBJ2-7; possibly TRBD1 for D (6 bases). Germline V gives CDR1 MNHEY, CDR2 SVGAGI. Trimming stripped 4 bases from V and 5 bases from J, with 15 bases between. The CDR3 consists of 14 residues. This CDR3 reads CASSLSGAVNEQYF. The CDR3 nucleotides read TGTGCCAGCAGTTTATCAGGGGCGGTTAACGAGCAGTACTTC.

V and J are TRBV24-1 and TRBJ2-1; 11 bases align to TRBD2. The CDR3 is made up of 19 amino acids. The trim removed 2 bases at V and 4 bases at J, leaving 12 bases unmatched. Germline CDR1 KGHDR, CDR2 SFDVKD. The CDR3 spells CATSDSSYSGRAPYNEQFF. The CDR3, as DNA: TGTGCCACCAGTGATTCCTCGTATAGCGGGAGGGCCCCTTACAATGAGCAGTTCTTC.

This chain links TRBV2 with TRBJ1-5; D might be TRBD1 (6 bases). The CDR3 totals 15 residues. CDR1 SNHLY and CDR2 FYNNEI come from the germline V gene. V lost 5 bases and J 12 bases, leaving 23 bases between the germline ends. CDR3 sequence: CASSLPGGDTFNQHF. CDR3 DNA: TGTGCCAGCAGTCTCCCGGGGGGGGACACATTTAACCAGCATTTT. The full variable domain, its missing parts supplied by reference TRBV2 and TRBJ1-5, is EPEVTQTPSHQVTQMGQEVILRCVPISNHLYFYWYRQILGQKVEFLVSFYNNEISEKSEIFDDQFSVERPDGSNFTLKIRSTKLEDSAMYFCASSLPGGDTFNQHFGDGTRLSIL.

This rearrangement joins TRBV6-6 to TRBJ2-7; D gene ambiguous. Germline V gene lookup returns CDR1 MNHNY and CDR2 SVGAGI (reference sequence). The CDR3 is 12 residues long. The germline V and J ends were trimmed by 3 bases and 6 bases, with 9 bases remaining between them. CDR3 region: CASSYKPGEQYF. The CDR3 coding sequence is TGTGCCAGCAGTTATAAGCCCGGCGAGCAGTACTTC.

The CDR3 loop is CASSSDRAGTDTQYF. The CDR3 DNA reads as TGTGCCAGCAGCTCCGACAGGGCTGGCACAGATACGCAGTATTTT. The gene calls are TRBV7-9 and TRBJ2-3, with TRBD1 matching over 7 bases. CDR1 and CDR2 from the germline V gene are SEHNR and FQNEAQ (reference sequence). V lost 4 bases to trimming and J lost 1 base; unmatched junction nucleotides: 5. This CDR3 contains 15 residues.